This TCR beta chain stems from a study of blood T cell repertoires in COVID-19. Study in general: Spain, Italy and the United States supplied samples that represented acute and convalescent COVID-19. T cells, B-cell-depleted T cells, or PBMCs provided the cDNA or gDNA that served as material.

Per the original data handling: How many nucleated cells were present was estimated from reference gene primer amplification. Produced via immunoSEQ multiplex PCR; TCRdb's table is partial and in-frame only. V and J calls and clone size are those listed in that table; D and trimming were worked out from the DNA. The sample has around 81,000 clones, roughly nine tenths seen once; the top ten hold approximately 1.8%. V dropped 5 bases and J dropped 0; count of bases not matched to a gene: 6. There are 15 residues in the CDR3. The germline CDR1 and CDR2 sequences are SEHNR and FQNEAQ (reference sequence). This clone was picked up one time.

This receptor was taken from a woman aged 55-75 years with acute or convalescent COVID-19. V and J are TRBV7-9 and TRBJ1-2, with 7 nucleotides matching TRBD1. Source material: peripheral blood. In DNA, the CDR3 is TGTGCCAGCAGCCCCCAGGACAGGCCTAACTATGGCTACACCTTC. It translates to CASSPQDRPNYGYTF.